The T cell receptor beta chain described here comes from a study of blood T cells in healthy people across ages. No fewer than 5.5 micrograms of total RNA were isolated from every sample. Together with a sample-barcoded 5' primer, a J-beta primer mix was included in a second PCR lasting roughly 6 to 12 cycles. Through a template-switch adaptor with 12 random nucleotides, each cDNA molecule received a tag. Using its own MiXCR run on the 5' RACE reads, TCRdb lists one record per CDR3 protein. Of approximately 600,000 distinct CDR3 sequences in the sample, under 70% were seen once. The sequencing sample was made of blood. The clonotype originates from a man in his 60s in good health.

CDR3 bases: TGCGCCAGCAGCTTGGACAGTCCAGAGGAGACCCAGTACTTC. It is translated as CASSLDSPEETQYF. The chain combines TRBV5-1 with TRBJ2-7; no reliable D call. The better agreement between TRBJ2-5 and the DNA end casts doubt on the J call. Per the germline V gene, CDR1 is SGHRS and CDR2 is YFSETQ. CDR3 size: 14 residues.